Shown below are 12 T cell receptor beta chains from a single sample sequenced in a study of T cell responses to AZD1222 COVID-19 vaccine. Assay used: immunoSEQ multiplex PCR; TCRdb lists only in-frame clones, some missing. The sample carries about 120,000 clones, roughly 88% recorded once. Specimen: peripheral blood, collected on day 0 of AZD1222 vaccination. These receptors were obtained from an adult in good health.

The chain combines TRBV5-4 with TRBJ1-2, with D possibly TRBD1 on 5 matching bases. This CDR3 has 14 amino acids. Deletions cut 3 bases from V and 8 bases from J, with 17 bases between. In germline, CDR1 is SGHNT, CDR2 YYREEE (reference sequence). The CDR3 DNA sequence: TGTGCCAGCAGCTCCCCGGAAGGGGCTGGAGGCTACACCTTC. This sequence encodes CASSSPEGAGGYTF.

The chain employs TRBV7-9 and TRBJ1-2, with a weak D call TRBD1 (6 bases). The CDR3 runs to 13 residues. CDR1 is SEHNR, CDR2 FQNEAQ, per germline (reference sequence). V was clipped by 2 bases and J by 4 bases, with 8 bases between them. CDR3 sequence reads: CASSLRGSYGYTF. In DNA, the CDR3 is TGTGCCAGCAGCTTAAGGGGGTCCTATGGCTACACCTTC.

The chain carries TRBV11-3 and TRBJ1-1, with 10 bases lining up with TRBD1. Germline loops: CDR1 SGHNT, CDR2 YENEEA. The CDR3 spans 15 residues. J was trimmed by 2 bases and V by 5 bases; bases with no gene match: 5. The CDR3 bases are TGTGCCAGCAGCCGCCGACAGGGGGCAAACACTGAAGCTTTCTTT. As protein: CASSRRQGANTEAFF.

The chain links TRBV7-9 to TRBJ2-5; D is undetermined. Trimming removed 5 bases at V and 1 base at J, with 5 bases between. Germline assignment: CDR1 SEHNR and CDR2 FQNEAQ (reference sequence). CDR3 length: 12 residues. The CDR3 DNA is TGTGCCAGCAGCCCTGTCCAAGAGACCCAGTACTTC. Translation gives CASSPVQETQYF. The full variable domain, in which reference TRBV7-9 and TRBJ2-5 provide the parts outside the CDR3, is DTGVSQNPRHKITKRGQNVTFRCDPISEHNRLYWYRQTLGQGPEFLTYFQNEAQLEKSRLLSDRFSAERPKGSFSTLEIQRTEQGDSAMYLCASSPVQETQYFGPGTRLLVL.

The chain recombines TRBV11-2 with TRBJ2-3; 8 positions agree with TRBD2. J was trimmed by 4 bases and V by 7 bases; bases with no gene match: 10. Germline CDR1 is SGHAT and CDR2 is FQNNGV. This CDR3 has 15 residues. CDR3 protein: CASTPGGGAADTQYF. The CDR3 DNA reads TGTGCCAGCACCCCGGGGGGGGGCGCGGCAGATACGCAGTATTTT.

J is TRBJ2-3 and V is TRBV7-8, with 7 bases fitting TRBD2. The CDR3 is 14 amino acids. Trimming removed 8 bases from V and 7 bases from J; junction bases left unmatched: 12. The germline gives CDR1 SGHVS, CDR2 FQNEAQ. CDR3 region: CASGKKSGEYTQYF. As DNA, the CDR3 is TGTGCCAGCGGAAAAAAGAGCGGGGAATATACGCAGTATTTT. The complete variable domain, with remaining parts taken from reference TRBV7-8 and TRBJ2-3, reads GAGVSQSPRYKVAKRGQDVALRCDPISGHVSLFWYQQALGQGPEFLTYFQNEAQLDKSGLPSDRFFAERPEGSVSTLKIQRTQQEDSAVYLCASGKKSGEYTQYFGPGTRLTVL.

V and J are TRBV7-9 and TRBJ1-3; 8 nucleotides line up with TRBD1. Germline CDR1 and CDR2: SEHNR and FQNEAQ (reference sequence). Trimming removed 5 bases from V and 0 bases from J; junction bases left unmatched: 3. The CDR3 sequence is 15 residues long. CDR3 in amino acids: CASSTTGGSGNTIYF. The CDR3 DNA follows: TGTGCCAGCAGCACTACAGGGGGCTCTGGAAACACCATATATTTT.

The chain uses TRBV4-3 and TRBJ1-1, with D perhaps matching TRBD1 (6 bases). CDR3 length: 16 residues. The V gene's germline CDR1 is LGHNA and CDR2 YSLEER. V was shortened by 0 bases and J by 0 bases, with 11 bases between the two germline ends. The DNA of the CDR3 is TGCGCCAGCAGCCAAGACTCCAGGGGTCTGAACACTGAAGCTTTCTTT. Protein: CASSQDSRGLNTEAFF.

The chain has TRBV6-2 or TRBV6-3 and TRBJ2-7, with TRBD2 identical over 11 bases. Germline V gives CDR1 MNHEY, CDR2 SVGEGT. CDR3 length: 15 residues. The J segment lost 3 bases and the V segment lost 5 bases, leaving 6 bases of the junction unmatched. In DNA, the CDR3 is TGTGCCAGCAGTCCAACTAGCGGGAGTCGCTACGAGCAGTACTTC. Translation: CASSPTSGSRYEQYF.

The J gene is TRBJ1-4, the V gene TRBV30; possible D gene TRBD1, 6 bases. The CDR3 spans 14 residues. The V end lost 2 bases, the J end lost 11 bases, and 18 bases lay between the germline ends. Germline lookup yields CDR1 GTSNPN and CDR2 SVGIG (reference sequence). CDR3 residues: CAWSQQGFPKKLFF. The CDR3 DNA sequence: TGTGCCTGGAGTCAACAGGGATTCCCTAAGAAACTGTTTTTT.

V gene TRBV3-1 (or the pseudogene TRBV3-2) combines with J gene TRBJ1-5; a weak D match, TRBD1 (5 bases). The CDR3 is 16 residues long. Germline lookup yields CDR1 LGHDT and CDR2 YNNKEL (reference sequence). The V gene lost 1 base and the J gene lost 0 bases, with 10 bases spanning the gap. In DNA form, the CDR3 reads TGTGCCAGCAGCCAAGGACAGTTTCCTAGCAATCAGCCCCAGCATTTT. Its translation is CASSQGQFPSNQPQHF.

The chain recombines TRBV4-1 with TRBJ2-7; possible D gene TRBD2, 6 bases. The CDR3 consists of 18 residues. Trimming removed 2 bases from V and 0 bases from J, with 20 bases in between. Germline CDR1 is MGHRA and CDR2 is YSYEKL. As DNA, the CDR3 is TGCGCCAGCAGCCAACTACTCTTTCTGCGGGGAGACTCCTACGAGCAGTACTTC. It encodes CASSQLLFLRGDSYEQYF.